This paragraph covers one T cell receptor (beta chain) sequence. Its antigen is currently unknown. This entry comes from a study of T cell responses to AZD1222 COVID-19 vaccine. The germline V gene encodes CDR1 MNHNS and CDR2 SASEGT. The CDR3 spans 16 residues. V lost 0 bases and J lost 5, with 14 bases in between. Study conclusions and caveats: Donors were chiefly white British, with a greater number of females, and clonal diversity was perhaps underestimated. CD4 TCRs associated with vaccination spanned spike, dominating at 160-218 and 743-854.

Assay: immunoSEQ multiplex PCR; the TCRdb copy retains only in-frame clones and omits some. The sample has roughly 190,000 clones, more than 90% seen once. The clonotype was recovered from an adult who received the MenACWY meningococcal vaccine as a control. V usage is TRBV6-1 and J usage is TRBJ1-5; the D gene is possibly TRBD1 (5 bases). This specimen was peripheral blood, taken 28 days after the second dose of the MenACWY control vaccine. The CDR3 spells CASSEALGEGYQPQHF. The CDR3 nucleotides read TGTGCCAGCAGTGAAGCGCTTGGGGAGGGGTATCAGCCCCAGCATTTT.